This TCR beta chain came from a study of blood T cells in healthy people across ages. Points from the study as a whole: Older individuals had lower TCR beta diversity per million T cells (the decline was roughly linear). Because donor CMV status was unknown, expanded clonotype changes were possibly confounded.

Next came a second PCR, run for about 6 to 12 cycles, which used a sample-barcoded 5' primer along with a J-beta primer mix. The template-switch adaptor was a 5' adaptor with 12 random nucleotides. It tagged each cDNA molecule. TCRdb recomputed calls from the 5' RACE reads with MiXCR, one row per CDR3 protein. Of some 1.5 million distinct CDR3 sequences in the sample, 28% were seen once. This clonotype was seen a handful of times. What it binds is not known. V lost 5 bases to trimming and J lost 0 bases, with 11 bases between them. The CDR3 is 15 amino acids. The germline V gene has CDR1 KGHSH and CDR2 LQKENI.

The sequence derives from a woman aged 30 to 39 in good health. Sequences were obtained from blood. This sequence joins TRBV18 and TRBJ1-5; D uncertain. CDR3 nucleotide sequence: TGTGCCAGCTCAAATCGCAGGCATAGCAATCAGCCCCAGCATTTT. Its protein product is CASSNRRHSNQPQHF. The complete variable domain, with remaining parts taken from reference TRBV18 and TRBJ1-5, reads NAGVMQNPRHLVRRRGQEARLRCSPMKGHSHVYWYRQLPEEGLKFMVYLQKENIIDESGMPKERFSAEFPKEGPSILRIQQVVRGDSAAYFCASSNRRHSNQPQHFGDGTRLSIL.